One sample yielded the 2 T cell receptor beta chains listed below, sequenced in a study of T cell changes during pregnancy in multiple sclerosis. Sequencing was performed with immunoSEQ multiplex PCR; in TCRdb, only in-frame clones are kept and a portion is missing. The table records tens of thousands of clones, around 94% of them present only once. The sample was CD8+ T cells from peripheral blood mononuclear cells, taken in the third trimester of pregnancy. These receptor sequences come from a female donor with multiple sclerosis, enrolled in a pregnancy study.

The chain employs TRBV11-3 and TRBJ2-2; 8 positions match TRBD2. V lost 7 bases to trimming and J lost 0 bases; unmatched junction nucleotides: 4. The CDR3 has 15 amino acids. Germline V lookup: CDR1 SGHNT, CDR2 YENEEA. For the CDR3, the DNA is TGTGCCAGCAAAGCGGGGGACGCGAACACCGGGGAGCTGTTTTTT. Its translation is CASKAGDANTGELFF.

The J gene is TRBJ2-2, the V gene TRBV5-6; D call uncertain. Germline V gives CDR1 SGHDT, CDR2 YYEEEE. With 2 bases removed from V and 9 bases from J, the gap between germline ends came to 8 bases. CDR3 length equals 12 residues. CDR3 amino acids: CASSFAARELFF. In DNA, the CDR3 is TGTGCCAGCAGCTTTGCGGCGAGGGAGCTGTTTTTT.